Described below is a single TCR beta chain sequence and its context. The entry originates in a study of T cells in Graves' hyperthyroidism and ophthalmopathy. RNA transcripts yielded amplified TCR beta CDR3 regions. HTBI primers were used for first-round RT-PCR of the TCR CDR3. One entry per CDR3 protein, called by TCRdb with MiXCR from the multiplex PCR reads. The sample has 300,000 to 350,000 distinct CDR3 sequences, roughly 15% seen once. Patients were excluded for uncontrolled infection, other autoimmune disease, pregnancy or lactation. The CDR3 loop spans 13 amino acids. The germline V and J ends were trimmed by 0 bases and 5 bases, with 7 bases remaining between them. Per the germline V gene, CDR1 is MGHRA and CDR2 is YSYEKL.

This sequence was found in a man under 40 with Graves' hyperthyroidism. The sequenced sample was blood. The chain joins TRBV4-1 to TRBJ1-1; D is uncertain. The CDR3 DNA reads as TGCGCCAGCAGCCAAGAAGTGGGTACTGAAGCTTTCTTT. Translation: CASSQEVGTEAFF.